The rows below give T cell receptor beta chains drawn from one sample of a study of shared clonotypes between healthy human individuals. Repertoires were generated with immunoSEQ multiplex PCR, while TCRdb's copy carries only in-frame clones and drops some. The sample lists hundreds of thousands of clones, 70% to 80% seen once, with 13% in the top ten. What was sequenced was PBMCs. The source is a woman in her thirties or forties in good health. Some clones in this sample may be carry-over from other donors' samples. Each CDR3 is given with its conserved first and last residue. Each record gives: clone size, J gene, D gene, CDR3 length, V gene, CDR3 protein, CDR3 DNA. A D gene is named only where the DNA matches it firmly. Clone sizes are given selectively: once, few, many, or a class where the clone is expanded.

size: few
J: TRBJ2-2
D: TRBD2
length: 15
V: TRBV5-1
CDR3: CASSLDSGRTGELFF
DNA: TGCGCCAGCAGCTTGGATAGCGGGAGGACCGGGGAGCTGTTTTTT

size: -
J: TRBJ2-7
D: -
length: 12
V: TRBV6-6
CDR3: CASNSRTYEQYF
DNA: TGTGCCAGCAACTCACGAACCTACGAGCAGTACTTC

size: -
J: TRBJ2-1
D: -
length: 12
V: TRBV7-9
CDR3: CASRIGTRGQFF
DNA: TGTGCCAGCAGAATCGGGACTCGTGGGCAGTTCTTC

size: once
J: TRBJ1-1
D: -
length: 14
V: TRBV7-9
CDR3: CASSLNFMGDEASF
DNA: TGTGCCAGCAGCTTAAACTTCATGGGGGATGAAGCTTCCTTT

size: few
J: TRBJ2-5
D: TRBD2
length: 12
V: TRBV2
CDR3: CASGREGETQYF
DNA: TGTGCCAGCGGACGGGAGGGAGAGACCCAGTACTTC

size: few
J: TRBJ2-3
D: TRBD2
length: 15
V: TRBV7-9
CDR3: CASSSPSGSTDTQYF
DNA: TGTGCCAGCAGCTCCCCTAGCGGGAGCACAGATACGCAGTATTTT

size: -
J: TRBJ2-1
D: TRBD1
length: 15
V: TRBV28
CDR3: CASSFGGQGHASVFF
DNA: TGTGCCAGCAGTTTCGGAGGACAGGGACATGCTAGTGTGTTCTTC

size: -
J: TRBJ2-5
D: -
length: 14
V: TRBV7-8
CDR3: CASSLGLSVETQYF
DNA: TGTGCCAGCAGCTTAGGACTTAGCGTGGAGACCCAGTACTTC

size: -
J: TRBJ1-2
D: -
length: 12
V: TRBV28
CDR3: CASSRGTYGYTF
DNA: TGTGCCAGCAGTCGAGGGACGTATGGCTACACCTTC

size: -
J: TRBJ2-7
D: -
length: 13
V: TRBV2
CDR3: CASSGGSSYEQYF
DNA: TGTGCCAGCAGTGGCGGGTCTTCTTACGAGCAGTACTTC

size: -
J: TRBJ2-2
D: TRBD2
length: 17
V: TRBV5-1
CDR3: CASSFMAGGANTGELFF
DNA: TGCGCCAGCAGCTTCATGGCGGGAGGGGCGAACACCGGGGAGCTGTTTTTT

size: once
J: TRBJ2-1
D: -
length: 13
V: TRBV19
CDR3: CASRANTYNEQFF
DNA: TGTGCCAGTAGGGCGAATACCTACAATGAGCAGTTCTTC

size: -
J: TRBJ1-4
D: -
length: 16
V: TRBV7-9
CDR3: CASSLAGRGTNEKLFF
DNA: TGTGCCAGCAGCTTAGCGGGGCGTGGAACTAACGAAAAACTGTTTTTT

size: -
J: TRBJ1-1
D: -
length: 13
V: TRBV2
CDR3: CASSEGWNTEAFF
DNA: TGTGCCAGCAGTGAGGGGTGGAACACTGAAGCTTTCTTT

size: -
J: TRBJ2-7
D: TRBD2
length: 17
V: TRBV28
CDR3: CASSLPSGRRRSYEQYF
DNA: TGTGCCAGCAGTTTACCTAGCGGGAGACGAAGATCCTACGAGCAGTACTTC

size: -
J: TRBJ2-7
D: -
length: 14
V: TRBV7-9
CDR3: CASRRTGNSYEQYF
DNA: TGTGCCAGCAGACGGACGGGGAACTCCTACGAGCAGTACTTC

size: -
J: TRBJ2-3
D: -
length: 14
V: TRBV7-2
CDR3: CASSLWGRTDTQYF
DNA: TGTGCCAGCAGCCTGTGGGGCCGCACAGATACGCAGTATTTT